This section outlines one TCR beta chain sequence together with its context. The record originates from a study of blood T cells in healthy people across ages. Per germline, CDR1 SQVTM and CDR2 ANQGSEA. V was cut by 4 bases and J by 3 bases, with 13 bases left in between. This CDR3 contains 14 residues. A sample-barcoded 5' primer and a J-beta primer mix were used in a second PCR of roughly 6 to 12 cycles. TCRdb analysed the 5' RACE reads with MiXCR anew, one entry per CDR3 protein. The table lists roughly 1.4 million distinct CDR3 sequences, approximately 63% of them singletons. Per sample, no less than 5.5 micrograms of total RNA were extracted.

The TCR sequence derives from a man aged 18 to 30 in good health. Sequencing used blood. This rearrangement joins TRBV29-1 to TRBJ2-1; D call uncertain. The CDR3 sequence is CSVVVQQFYNEQFF. In DNA form, the CDR3 reads TGCAGCGTTGTTGTACAGCAATTCTACAATGAGCAGTTCTTC.